This T cell receptor beta chain was identified during a study of blood T cell repertoires in COVID-19. Study at large: Sites in the United States, Italy and Spain provided acute and convalescent COVID-19 samples. From T cells, B-cell-depleted T cells, or PBMCs came the material, which was cDNA or gDNA.

With V trimmed by 4 bases and J by 8 bases, 2 bases remained unmatched. The CDR3 runs 13 residues. Germline loops: CDR1 MGHRA, CDR2 YSYEKL. This clone was observed once. Under the authors' procedure: Amplification of reference gene primers provided the estimated nucleated cell counts. The repertoire was sequenced with immunoSEQ multiplex PCR; TCRdb's copy has only in-frame clones and lacks some. D and trimming come from the DNA, and the V and J calls and clone size come from that table. The table lists about 70,000 clones, about nine tenths of them singletons. The TCR comes from a man in his forties or fifties with active COVID-19. The V gene is TRBV4-1, the J gene TRBJ2-1, with 10 bases that match TRBD1. Sequenced sample: peripheral blood. CDR3: CASSPDRGHEQFF. The CDR3 DNA reads as TGCGCCAGCAGCCCAGACAGGGGGCATGAGCAGTTCTTC.